The text below deals with one TCR beta chain. Its antigen is currently unknown. The data derive from a study of T cells expressing NK-cell markers. For the study at large: Sorted CD3+CD56-NKG2C+, CD3+CD56+NKG2C+ and CD3+CD56+NKG2C- T cells supplied the TCR beta repertoires. Eight donors were sequenced, of whom seven were HCMV-seropositive, while the remaining one was HCMV-seronegative.

CDR1 SGHVS and CDR2 FQNEAQ come from the germline V gene. The CDR3 covers 18 residues. TCR beta cDNA was made by 5'RACE template switching with UMIs. TCRdb re-called the 5' RACE reads and catalogs CDR3 proteins one per entry, DNA excluded. Its clone listing holds about 460,000 distinct CDR3 sequences. Findings and caveats of the study: About six donors carried dominant NKG2C+ clonotypes that made up roughly 1.0-8% of their CD8+ T cells.

Sequencing was performed on blood T cells: a sorted CD56 or NKG2C T cell subset, CD4+ or CD8+ T cells, or bulk PBMC T cells (not recorded which). The TCR comes from a woman aged 50 to 60 in good health. This chain connects TRBV7-8 to TRBJ1-1; there is no DNA to check the TCRdb D call of TRBD1. The CDR3 here is CASSLVSLGTGRSTEAFF.